The present TCR beta chain was sequenced within a study of blood T cell repertoires in COVID-19. As for the study in general: Acute-phase and convalescent COVID-19 samples originated in the United States, Italy and Spain.

As handled by the study authors: The authors estimated nucleated cell counts from reference gene primer amplification. Using immunoSEQ multiplex PCR, the repertoire was profiled, and TCRdb retains in-frame clones only, with some absent. The DNA was the basis for D and trimming; V, J and clone size are from that table. The table has under 75,000 clones, around nine tenths seen once. The CDR3 length is 14 residues. The germline V and J ends were trimmed by 4 bases and 2 bases, with 12 bases remaining between them. CDR1 and CDR2 (germline): SGHRS, YFSETQ. The sequence came from a woman under 30 with acute or convalescent COVID-19. Sample: peripheral blood. The chain is built from TRBV5-1 and TRBJ2-5; TRBD1 might be the D (5 bases). The chain's CDR3 is CASSRQGNQETQYF. The CDR3 DNA is TGCGCCAGCAGCCGCCAGGGAAATCAAGAGACCCAGTACTTC. Using reference TRBV5-1 and TRBJ2-5 for the parts outside the CDR3, the full variable domain is KAGVTQTPRYLIKTRGQQVTLSCSPISGHRSVSWYQQTPGQGLQFLFEYFSETQRNKGNFPGRFSGRQFSNSRSEMNVSTLELGDSALYLCASSRQGNQETQYFGPGTRLLVL.